This passage covers 21 T cell receptor beta chains from one sample sequenced in a study of shared clonotypes between healthy human individuals. Terminally differentiated effector memory CD45RA+ cells were excluded by CCR7 positive selection of CD45RO-negative cells. Data came from immunoSEQ multiplex PCR; TCRdb stores just in-frame clones and leaves some out. Found here are fewer than 1 million clones, about 96% of them singletons; the top ten hold about 0.21%. The specimen was naive CD8+ T cells sorted from blood. Receptors were obtained from a man aged 30 to 45 in good health.

The chain recombines TRBV7-6 with TRBJ1-5; D may be TRBD1 (5 bases). V gave up 4 bases and J gave up 3 bases, with 19 bases separating them. The CDR3 totals 17 residues. CDR1 is SGHVS and CDR2 is FNYEAQ in the germline V gene. The CDR3 protein is CASSSRAGTGYNQPQHF. The CDR3 DNA is TGTGCCAGCAGCTCCCGTGCCGGGACGGGGTACAATCAGCCCCAGCATTTT. The variable domain in full, with the rest retrieved from reference TRBV7-6 and TRBJ1-5, is GAGVSQSPRYKVTKRGQDVALRCDPISGHVSLYWYRQALGQGPEFLTYFNYEAQQDKSGLPNDRFSAERPEGSISTLTIQRTEQRDSAMYRCASSSRAGTGYNQPQHFGDGTRLSIL.

The chain uses TRBV27 and TRBJ1-1, with D possibly being TRBD1 (6 bases). The CDR3 length is 15 residues. V lost 3 bases, J lost 3 bases, and 14 bases lay in between. The germline V gene has CDR1 MNHEY and CDR2 SMNVEV (reference sequence). CDR3 coding DNA: TGTGCCAGCAGTTTCGCCTCGGCAGGGGACACTGAAGCTTTCTTT. This codes for CASSFASAGDTEAFF.

The chain recombines TRBV6-6 with TRBJ2-3, with a tentative D call TRBD1 (5 bases). V dropped 6 bases and J dropped 8 bases, with 15 bases sitting between them. The CDR3 is made up of 13 amino acids. Germline values: CDR1 MNHNY, CDR2 SVGAGI (reference sequence). The CDR3 DNA reads as TGTGCCAGCAGAACCCCGACAGTGGGTACGCAGTATTTT. Translating gives CASRTPTVGTQYF.

A remark on this clone: The sample contains more than one DNA sequence encoding this CDR3. The chain is built from TRBV5-6 and TRBJ2-7; D may match TRBD1 or TRBD2 (5 bases each). The V end was cut by 2 bases, the J end by 1 base, with 7 bases between. The germline gives CDR1 SGHDT, CDR2 YYEEEE. The length of the CDR3 is 13 residues. CDR3 sequence (DNA): TGTGCCAGCAGCTTTGGGGGTTCCTACGAGCAGTACTTC. Translated, it gives CASSFGGSYEQYF.

The chain carries TRBV15 and TRBJ2-5; D tentatively reads TRBD1 or TRBD2 (5 bases each). The CDR3 is made up of 14 amino acids. Germline V CDR1 and CDR2: LNHNV, YYDKDF (reference sequence). V was cut by 1 base and J by 1 base, with 7 bases left in between. This CDR3 reads CATSRGDLQETQYF. CDR3 bases: TGTGCCACCAGCAGAGGGGACCTCCAAGAGACCCAGTACTTC.

The rearrangement uses TRBV29-1 and TRBJ2-7; 8 bases are a match to TRBD1. CDR1 is SQVTM, CDR2 ANQGSEA, per germline. The CDR3 contains 13 residues. The V and J ends lost 2 bases and 6 bases, in that order; junction bases with no gene match: 6. CDR3 DNA: TGCAGCGTTGAACGGACAGGGTATGGCGAGCAGTACTTC. This sequence encodes CSVERTGYGEQYF.

The chain carries TRBV4-3 and TRBJ1-2, with unresolved D. This CDR3 has 14 amino acids. The germline gives CDR1 LGHNA, CDR2 YSLEER. The V and J ends lost 1 base and 8 bases respectively, with 14 bases between them. DNA for the CDR3: TGCGCCAGCAGCCAAGTCGGCCGGGGTGCGGGCTACACCTTC. Its translation: CASSQVGRGAGYTF.

The chain recombines TRBV5-1 with TRBJ2-5; the D is unclear. Trimming removed 4 bases from V and 2 bases from J, with 18 bases in between. The CDR3 loop spans 16 amino acids. Germline CDR1 and CDR2: SGHRS and YFSETQ. The DNA for the CDR3 is TGCGCCAGCAGCGCTGTAGACGCGAGTCTGCAAGAGACCCAGTACTTC. Encoded protein: CASSAVDASLQETQYF.

The chain uses TRBV27 and TRBJ2-7; tentatively, D is TRBD1 (6 bases). Per the germline V gene, CDR1 is MNHEY and CDR2 is SMNVEV (reference sequence). The CDR3 sequence is 13 residues long. Trimming left V 8 bases short and J 0 bases short, with 11 bases between. CDR3 DNA sequence: TGTGCCAGCGGCACAGGGAGCTCCTACGAGCAGTACTTC. This translates into CASGTGSSYEQYF.

This clone occurred once. This rearrangement joins TRBV2 to TRBJ2-3; 10 nucleotides line up with TRBD1. The CDR3 extends over 18 amino acids. V lost 9 bases and J lost 3; bases outside the gene matches: 18. Germline V gives CDR1 SNHLY, CDR2 FYNNEI. CDR3 protein: CASHPRDRGFGTTDTQYF. DNA of the CDR3: TGTGCCAGTCATCCCCGGGACAGGGGATTCGGAACAACAGATACGCAGTATTTT.

The rearrangement uses TRBV29-1 and TRBJ2-1, with 7 bases identical to TRBD2. Germline CDR1 reads SQVTM; CDR2 reads ANQGSEA. Trimming at V came to 5 bases and at J to 8 bases, leaving 18 bases not matched to a gene. This CDR3 is built from 16 residues. The CDR3 spells CSVLFWETSIGYEQFF. DNA of the CDR3: TGCAGCGTTTTATTTTGGGAGACTAGCATAGGTTATGAGCAGTTCTTC.

In its sample, this clone was seen once. This chain links TRBV6-1 with TRBJ2-7; 11 positions agree with TRBD2. Unmatched junction bases numbered 12, after V lost 7 bases and J lost 7 bases. There are 15 residues in the CDR3. Germline values: CDR1 MNHNS, CDR2 SASEGT. The CDR3 sequence: CASIRTSGSLKEQYF. In nucleotides, the CDR3 is TGTGCCAGCATACGAACTAGCGGGAGTTTGAAGGAGCAGTACTTC.

Written as DNA, the CDR3 is TGTGCCAGCAGCTTGGGGACTAGCGCTAGTGATGAGCAGTTCTTC. Residues: CASSLGTSASDEQFF. The chain combines TRBV7-2 with TRBJ2-1; 10 nucleotides agree with TRBD2. The CDR3 is made up of 15 amino acids. The germline gives CDR1 SGHTA, CDR2 FQGNSA. V was pared by 3 bases and J by 8 bases, with 7 bases of the junction left unmatched.

The chain is built from TRBV11-3 and TRBJ2-7, with TRBD1 matching 8 bases. The germline V gene has CDR1 SGHNT and CDR2 YENEEA. The V segment lost 4 bases and the J segment 8 bases; nucleotides outside the gene matches: 7. The CDR3 is 13 amino acids. In nucleotides, the CDR3 is TGTGCCAGCAGCTCTGCAGGGGGCTGGAAGCAGTACTTC. Translation gives CASSSAGGWKQYF.

J is TRBJ2-7 and V is TRBV4-3; D is possibly TRBD1 (6 bases). V was cut by 0 bases and J by 3 bases, with 12 bases left in between. There are 15 residues in the CDR3. CDR1 LGHNA and CDR2 YSLEER come from the germline V gene. DNA for the CDR3: TGCGCCAGCAGCCAAGACCGGACAGCAAACTACGAGCAGTACTTC. This sequence encodes CASSQDRTANYEQYF.

The rearrangement joins TRBV4-1 to TRBJ2-7; possibly TRBD2 for D (5 bases). Trimming pared 0 bases from V and 0 bases from J, leaving 12 bases between. This CDR3 has 16 amino acids. Germline assignment: CDR1 MGHRA and CDR2 YSYEKL. This CDR3 is CASSQDQSGSSYEQYF. The CDR3 bases are TGCGCCAGCAGCCAAGATCAAAGCGGAAGCTCCTACGAGCAGTACTTC.

This chain joins TRBV18 and TRBJ2-7; 9 bases fit TRBD1. The CDR3 runs to 17 residues. CDR1 and CDR2 from the germline V gene are KGHSH and LQKENI. V lost 3 bases and J lost 2; bases outside the gene matches: 11. CDR3: CASSPPFSGQGPYEQYF. The CDR3 DNA reads TGTGCCAGCTCACCGCCGTTTTCGGGACAGGGCCCCTACGAGCAGTACTTC.

Remarks on this clone: Other DNA sequences from this sample encode an identical CDR3 as well. The V and J genes are TRBV27 and TRBJ2-3; possible D gene TRBD2, 5 bases. The CDR3 spans 12 residues. The germline CDR1 and CDR2 sequences are MNHEY and SMNVEV (reference sequence). Trimming pared 6 bases from V and 4 bases from J, leaving 8 bases between. CDR3 bases: TGTGCCAGCAGCCGGAGGTCAGATACGCAGTATTTT. This gives the protein CASSRRSDTQYF.

The CDR3 DNA is TGCGCCAGCAGCTTACGACGACAGGGAAACTACAATGAGCAGTTCTTC. Translation: CASSLRRQGNYNEQFF. The genes are TRBV5-1 and TRBJ2-1; 7 positions agree with TRBD1. The J segment lost 3 bases and the V segment lost 2 bases, leaving 8 bases of the junction unmatched. Germline loops: CDR1 SGHRS, CDR2 YFSETQ. The CDR3 runs to 16 residues.

V gene TRBV4-1 combines with J gene TRBJ1-1; D remains unclear. The CDR3 is 15 residues long. The germline V gene has CDR1 MGHRA and CDR2 YSYEKL. The V and J ends lost 1 base and 1 base respectively, with 10 bases between them. In DNA, the CDR3 is TGCGCCAGCAGCCAAGCGAGGCAGGCGAACACTGAAGCTTTCTTT. It codes for CASSQARQANTEAFF.

In DNA form, the CDR3 reads TGTGCCAGCAGCCCCTGGACAGGAAACGGGGAGCTGTTTTTT. It translates to CASSPWTGNGELFF. The chain uses TRBV7-3 and TRBJ2-2, with 7 bases lining up with TRBD1. Looked up from germline, CDR1 is SGHTA and CDR2 is FQGTGA. The length of the CDR3 is 14 residues. V trimming: 5 bases; J trimming: 7 bases; junction bases outside the gene matches: 7.